A single sample is the source of the 16 T cell receptor beta chains below, sequenced in a study of molecular identifiers for immune sequencing clone quantification (dated by TCRdb to 2016 to 2018). The library was generated by PCR. The listed sequencing device is Illumina HiSeq 4000. TCRdb trimmed public reads at Q25 via fastp, called clones via MiXCR and kept in-frame beta chains. For every CDR3 protein sequence, its rows merge into one entry that carries the most common genes and DNA. The sample includes around 86,000 distinct CDR3 sequences, with roughly 20% observed a single time. The ten largest clonotypes hold roughly 0.8% of the sample. The specimen sequenced was naive CD8+ T cells from blood, with Jurkat cell RNA spiked in. The cell subset or site label here, explained by the study, means: FACS-sorted CD8+CD4-CCR7+CD45RA+ naive T cells. These TCRs come from a human donor in good health. Some libraries in this study had Jurkat cell RNA spiked in.

The chain couples TRBV12-3 or TRBV12-4 to TRBJ2-1, with TRBD2 as a possible D gene (6 bases). The CDR3 is made up of 16 amino acids. V was clipped by 6 bases and J by 0 bases, with 15 bases between them. CDR3: CASRGLSQSSYNEQFF. In nucleotides, the CDR3 is TGTGCCAGCAGAGGACTATCCCAGAGCTCCTACAATGAGCAGTTCTTC.

This clonotype showed up many times. The chain carries TRBV7-9 and TRBJ2-7; D remains unclear. This CDR3 has 16 amino acids. Germline lookup yields CDR1 SEHNR and CDR2 FQNEAQ (reference sequence). V lost 5 bases and J 6 bases, leaving 23 bases between the germline ends. The CDR3: CASSPATGPRAFEQYF. CDR3 bases: TGTGCCAGCAGCCCCGCCACGGGCCCCCGGGCGTTCGAGCAGTACTTC.

This clonotype was recorded at least ten times. The chain links TRBV28 to TRBJ2-7; D may correspond to TRBD1 or TRBD2 (5 bases each). Trimming took 3 bases from V and 0 from J, leaving 12 bases between them. This CDR3 is built from 15 residues. CDR1 is MDHEN, CDR2 SYDVKM, per germline. CDR3 amino acids: CASSFRGQASYEQYF. The CDR3 DNA follows: TGTGCCAGCAGTTTCCGGGGCCAAGCCTCCTACGAGCAGTACTTC.

There are many counts of this clonotype. This chain connects TRBV5-4 to TRBJ2-7, with D possibly TRBD2 on 5 matching bases. Trimming removed 0 bases at V and 4 bases at J, with 14 bases between. The CDR3 has 15 amino acids. Germline V lookup: CDR1 SGHNT, CDR2 YYREEE (reference sequence). DNA of the CDR3: TGTGCCAGCAGCTTGGAGGCGACTAATTCGTACGAGCAGTACTTC. Its translation is CASSLEATNSYEQYF.

This clonotype was picked up many times. This sequence joins TRBV27 and TRBJ2-3; D may be TRBD1 (5 bases). The V gene's germline CDR1 is MNHEY and CDR2 SMNVEV (reference sequence). The V end was cut by 8 bases, the J end by 4 bases, with 10 bases between. The CDR3 runs 12 residues. The CDR3 protein is CASWGISDTQYF. In DNA, the CDR3 is TGTGCCAGCTGGGGCATCTCAGATACGCAGTATTTT.

This clonotype was recorded at least ten times. The chain joins TRBV4-1 to TRBJ2-3; D gene uncertain. The CDR3 consists of 13 residues. The germline V and J ends were trimmed by 4 bases and 5 bases, with 10 bases remaining between them. Per germline, CDR1 MGHRA and CDR2 YSYEKL. CDR3 protein: CASSLNQRDTQYF. The CDR3 DNA reads as TGCGCCAGCAGCCTGAATCAGAGAGATACGCAGTATTTT.

This clonotype came up many times. The rearrangement joins TRBV6-1 to TRBJ2-5; unclear D gene. Trimming removed 2 bases from V and 7 bases from J, with 8 bases in between. This CDR3 spans 12 amino acids. CDR1 and CDR2 from the germline V gene are MNHNS and SASEGT. The CDR3 bases are TGTGCCAGCAGTGAAATTATCTTGACCCAGTACTTC. The encoded protein is CASSEIILTQYF.

This clonotype showed up many times. The chain couples TRBV5-8 to TRBJ1-2; TRBD1 agrees at 7 bases. Germline trimming cut 4 bases from V and 0 bases from J; bases unmatched to any gene: 6. The germline CDR1 and CDR2 sequences are SGHTS and YDEGEE. This CDR3 spans 15 amino acids. The CDR3 DNA reads as TGTGCCAGCAGCCCGGAGGGGGCTACTAACTATGGCTACACCTTC. This translates into CASSPEGATNYGYTF.

For this clonotype: A read error may account for a junction end that differs from germline. This chain uses TRBV13 with TRBJ2-3; 7 bases fit TRBD1. The CDR3 sequence is 15 residues long. Looked up from germline, CDR1 is PRHDT and CDR2 is FYEKMQ (reference sequence). The CDR3, as DNA: TGTGCCTGCAGCCCTACCGGGACAGTGACAGATACGCAGTATTTT. Translated: CACSPTGTVTDTQYF.

In its sample, this clonotype was seen many times. The rearrangement joins TRBV5-1 to TRBJ2-7; D assignment may be TRBD1 or TRBD2 (5 bases each). Per germline, CDR1 SGHRS and CDR2 YFSETQ. Trimming stripped 5 bases from V and 7 bases from J, with 22 bases between. The CDR3 has 15 residues. The CDR3: CASRKTVSGLGEQYF. CDR3 DNA: TGCGCCAGCAGAAAGACAGTCTCAGGACTGGGGGAGCAGTACTTC.

The sample holds many counts of this clonotype. J is TRBJ1-1 and V is TRBV20-1, with D perhaps TRBD1 (6 bases). The CDR3 extends over 13 amino acids. Germline CDR1 reads DFQATT; CDR2 reads SNEGSKA (reference sequence). Trimming removed 3 bases at V and 5 bases at J, with 13 bases between. CDR3 nucleotides: TGCAGTGCTAGTGGCAGGGGAGGGACTGAAGCTTTCTTT. Protein product: CSASGRGGTEAFF.

Many counts were recorded for this clonotype. This chain joins TRBV7-2 and TRBJ1-5; D is ambiguous. Germline CDR1 is SGHTA and CDR2 is FQGNSA. This CDR3 contains 17 residues. Trimming removed 5 bases from V and 0 bases from J, with 17 bases in between. The CDR3 sequence: CASSPQILQYSNQPQHF. CDR3 nucleotides: TGTGCCAGCAGCCCCCAAATCCTGCAGTATAGCAATCAGCCCCAGCATTTT.

Ten or more counts support this clonotype. The chain carries TRBV12-3 or TRBV12-4 and TRBJ2-5; a weak D match, TRBD1 (6 bases). V was clipped by 6 bases and J by 4 bases, with 18 bases between them. This CDR3 has 15 residues. In nucleotides, the CDR3 is TGTGCCAGCAGGACAGGTTCCCAAGGGGTAGAGACCCAGTACTTC. This encodes CASRTGSQGVETQYF.

In this sample, this clonotype turned up many times. The chain joins TRBV7-9 to TRBJ2-1, with TRBD2 identical over 9 bases. CDR3 length: 16 residues. In germline, CDR1 is SEHNR, CDR2 FQNEAQ (reference sequence). After removal of 4 bases from V and 0 bases from J, the junction contained 4 bases not matched to a gene. CDR3 sequence: CASSSLAGTSYNEQFF. CDR3 nucleotides: TGTGCCAGCAGCTCCCTAGCGGGGACCTCCTACAATGAGCAGTTCTTC.

This clonotype came up many times. The V call is TRBV29-1, the J call TRBJ1-2; D is possibly TRBD1 (6 bases). Trimming took off 5 bases at V and 7 bases at J, with 20 bases between the two ends. CDR1 is SQVTM and CDR2 is ANQGSEA in the germline V gene. The CDR3 consists of 14 residues. The CDR3 sequence is CSVRARDKRGGYTF. CDR3 nucleotide sequence: TGCAGCGTTCGCGCTCGGGACAAACGGGGTGGCTACACCTTC. The whole variable domain, filled in from reference TRBV29-1 and TRBJ1-2, reads SAVISQKPSRDICQRGTSLTIQCQVDSQVTMMFWYRQQPGQSLTLIATANQGSEATYESGFVIDKFPISRPNLTFSTLTVSNMSPEDSSIYLCSVRARDKRGGYTFGSGTRLTVV.

J is TRBJ2-1 and V is TRBV6-1; no clear D gene. V was trimmed by 4 bases and J by 4 bases, leaving 5 bases between them. CDR3 length: 12 amino acids. Germline-derived CDR1 and CDR2 are MNHNS and SASEGT. In DNA form, the CDR3 reads TGTGCCAGCAGTGTGTTATACAATGAGCAGTTCTTC. Translating gives CASSVLYNEQFF.